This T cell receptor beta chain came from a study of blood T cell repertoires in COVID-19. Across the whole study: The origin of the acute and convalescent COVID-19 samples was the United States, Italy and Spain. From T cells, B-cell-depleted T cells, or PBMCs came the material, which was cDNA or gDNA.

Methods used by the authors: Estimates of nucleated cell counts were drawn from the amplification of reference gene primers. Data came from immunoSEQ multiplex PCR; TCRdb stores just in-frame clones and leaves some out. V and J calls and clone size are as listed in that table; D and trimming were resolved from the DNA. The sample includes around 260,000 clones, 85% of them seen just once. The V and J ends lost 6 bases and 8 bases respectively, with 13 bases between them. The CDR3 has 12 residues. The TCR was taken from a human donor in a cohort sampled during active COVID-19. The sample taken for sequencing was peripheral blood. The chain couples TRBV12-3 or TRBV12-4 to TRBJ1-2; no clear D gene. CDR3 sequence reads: CASSTGSIGYTF. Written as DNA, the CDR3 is TGTGCCAGCAGCACCGGGTCCATCGGCTACACCTTC.